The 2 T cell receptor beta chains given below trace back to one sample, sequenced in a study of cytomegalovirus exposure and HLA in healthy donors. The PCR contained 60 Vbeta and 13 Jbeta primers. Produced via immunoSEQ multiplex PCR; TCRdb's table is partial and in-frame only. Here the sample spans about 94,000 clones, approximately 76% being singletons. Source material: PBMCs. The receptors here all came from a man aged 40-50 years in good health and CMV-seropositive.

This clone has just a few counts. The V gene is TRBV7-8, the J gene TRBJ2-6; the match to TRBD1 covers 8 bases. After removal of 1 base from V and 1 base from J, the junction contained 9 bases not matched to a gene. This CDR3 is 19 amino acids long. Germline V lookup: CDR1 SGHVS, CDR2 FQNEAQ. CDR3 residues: CASSLESWTGSSGANVLTF. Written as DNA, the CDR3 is TGTGCCAGCAGCTTAGAAAGTTGGACAGGGAGTTCTGGGGCCAACGTCCTGACTTTC. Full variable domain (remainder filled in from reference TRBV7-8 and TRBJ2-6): GAGVSQSPRYKVAKRGQDVALRCDPISGHVSLFWYQQALGQGPEFLTYFQNEAQLDKSGLPSDRFFAERPEGSVSTLKIQRTQQEDSAVYLCASSLESWTGSSGANVLTFGAGSRLTVL.

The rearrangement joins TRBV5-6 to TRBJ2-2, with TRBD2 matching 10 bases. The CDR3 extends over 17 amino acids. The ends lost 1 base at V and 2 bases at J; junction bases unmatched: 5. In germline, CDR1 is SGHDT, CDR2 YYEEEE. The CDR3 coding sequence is TGTGCCAGCAGCTTGTCCGGACTAGCGGCCAACACCGGGGAGCTGTTTTTT. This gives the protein CASSLSGLAANTGELFF.